This T cell receptor beta chain was identified during a study of blood T cell repertoires in COVID-19. The overall study: COVID-19 samples collected from the United States, Italy and Spain covered acute and convalescent phases. Nucleic acid was either cDNA or gDNA, and it came from T cells, B-cell-depleted T cells, or PBMCs.

Study processing details: Amplification from reference gene primers served as the basis for estimated nucleated cell counts. Sequencing used immunoSEQ multiplex PCR; TCRdb keeps in-frame clones, though not all of them. That table gives V, J and clone size, and the DNA gave D and trimming. The sample contains just over 200,000 clones, 80% of which appear only once. The CDR3 loop spans 14 amino acids. CDR1 is SGHRS and CDR2 is YFSETQ in the germline V gene. V lost 4 bases and J lost 6; bases outside the gene matches: 3. This clonotype originated in a woman in her sixties or seventies with acute or convalescent COVID-19. Sequencing was carried out using peripheral blood. This rearrangement joins TRBV5-1 to TRBJ2-3; 12 bases agree with TRBD1. Here the CDR3 DNA reads TGCGCCAGCAGCCTAGGGACAGGGGGCGATACGCAGTATTTT. Its protein is CASSLGTGGDTQYF. Full variable domain (missing parts from reference TRBV5-1 and TRBJ2-3): KAGVTQTPRYLIKTRGQQVTLSCSPISGHRSVSWYQQTPGQGLQFLFEYFSETQRNKGNFPGRFSGRQFSNSRSEMNVSTLELGDSALYLCASSLGTGGDTQYFGPGTRLTVL.